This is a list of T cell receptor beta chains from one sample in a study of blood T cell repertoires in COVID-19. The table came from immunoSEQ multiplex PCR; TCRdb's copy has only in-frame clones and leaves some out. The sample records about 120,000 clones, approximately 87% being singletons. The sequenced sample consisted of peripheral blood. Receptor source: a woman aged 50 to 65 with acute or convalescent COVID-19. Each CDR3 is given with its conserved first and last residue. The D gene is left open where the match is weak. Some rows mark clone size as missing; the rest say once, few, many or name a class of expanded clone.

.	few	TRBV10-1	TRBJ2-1	TGCGCCAGCAGTGATCCTCAGGGTTCCGATGAGCAGTTCTTC	CASSDPQGSDEQFF
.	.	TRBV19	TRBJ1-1	TGTGCCAGTGTTTCCTTATCGGGACTGACTGAAGCTTTCTTT	CASVSLSGLTEAFF
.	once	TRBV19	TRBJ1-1	TGTGCCAGTAGTATCCGGGTTGGGACTGAAGCTTTCTTT	CASSIRVGTEAFF
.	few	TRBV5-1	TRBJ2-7	TGCGCCAGCAGGTCCAACCGGGAACCGTCCCCCTACGAGCAGTACTTC	CASRSNREPSPYEQYF
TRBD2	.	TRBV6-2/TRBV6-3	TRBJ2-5	TGTGCCAGCAGTTTTAGCGGGGGGCAAGAGACCCAGTACTTC	CASSFSGGQETQYF
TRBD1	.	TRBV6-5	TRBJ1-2	TGTGCCAGCAGTTACAGGGACAGGGGTGGCTATGGCTACACCTTC	CASSYRDRGGYGYTF
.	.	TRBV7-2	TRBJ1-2	TGTGCCAGCAGCTTTAGCGCACAACGCCAGGAAGGCTATGGCTACACCTTC	CASSFSAQRQEGYGYTF
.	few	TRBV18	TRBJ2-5	TGTGCCAGCTCACCCCTAGTCGAGACCCAGTACTTC	CASSPLVETQYF
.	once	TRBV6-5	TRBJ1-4	TGTGCCAGCAGTTACGCCTGGGCAGCAACTAATGAAAAACTGTTTTTT	CASSYAWAATNEKLFF
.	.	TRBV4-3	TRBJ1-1	TGCGCCAGCAGCCGTTCTCCCACGCTCTTTGAGACTGAAGCTTTCTTT	CASSRSPTLFETEAFF
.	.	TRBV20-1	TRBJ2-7	TGCAGTGCTAGATCCGGGTTCGAGCAGTACTTC	CSARSGFEQYF
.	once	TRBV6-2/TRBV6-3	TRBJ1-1	TGTGCCAGCAGTTACTCGCGGGGGCACACTGAAGCTTTCTTT	CASSYSRGHTEAFF